Listed here are 22 T cell receptor beta chains from one sample, sequenced in a study of cytomegalovirus exposure and HLA in healthy donors. Primers included in the PCR were 60 Vbeta and 13 Jbeta primers. Clones were read by immunoSEQ multiplex PCR, and TCRdb kept only the in-frame ones, dropping some. The sample consists of 150,000 to 250,000 clones, around 78% of them appearing once. Sequenced material: PBMCs. Receptor source: a man younger than 45 in good health and CMV-seronegative.

This chain connects TRBV2 to TRBJ1-5; the D is unclear. CDR3 length: 14 residues. The germline gives CDR1 SNHLY, CDR2 FYNNEI. Trimming removed 4 bases from V and 7 bases from J, with 14 bases in between. CDR3: CASSVEGPIQPQHF. CDR3 coding DNA: TGTGCCAGCAGTGTGGAGGGCCCGATACAGCCCCAGCATTTT.

This chain connects TRBV10-3 to TRBJ2-7; D gene unclear. CDR1 and CDR2 from the germline V gene are ENHRY and SYGVKD. The length of the CDR3 is 13 residues. V lost 7 bases and J 0 bases, leaving 10 bases between the germline ends. The DNA of the CDR3 is TGTGCCATCATGGAGAGCAACTCCTACGAGCAGTACTTC. Residues: CAIMESNSYEQYF.

The gene calls are TRBV28 and TRBJ2-2, with D possibly matching TRBD2 (5 bases). CDR3 length equals 13 residues. Trimming shortened V by 6 bases and J by 7 bases, and 12 bases separated the two germline ends. Germline assignment: CDR1 MDHEN and CDR2 SYDVKM. The CDR3 DNA reads TGTGCCAGCAGGCCGGGGTGGGGCGGGGAGCTGTTTTTT. Translating gives CASRPGWGGELFF.

CDR3 protein: CASSDAGTGAVEAFF. The CDR3 DNA reads as TGCGCCAGCAGTGACGCCGGGACAGGGGCTGTTGAAGCTTTCTTT. The gene calls are TRBV5-1 and TRBJ1-1, with 10 positions matching TRBD1. V lost 5 bases and J lost 7; bases outside the gene matches: 11. Germline loops: CDR1 SGHRS, CDR2 YFSETQ. This CDR3 is built from 15 residues.

The table lists this clone with a few counts. The chain employs TRBV18 and TRBJ1-4; 9 bases line up with TRBD1. Losses at the gene ends were 0 bases for V and 7 bases for J; bases not matched to a gene: 3. CDR1 is KGHSH and CDR2 is LQKENI in the germline V gene. This CDR3 has 15 amino acids. This CDR3 is CASSPPGTGSEKLFF. The DNA for the CDR3 is TGTGCCAGCTCACCACCCGGGACAGGGTCTGAAAAACTGTTTTTT. Variable domain in full (rest from reference TRBV18 and TRBJ1-4): NAGVMQNPRHLVRRRGQEARLRCSPMKGHSHVYWYRQLPEEGLKFMVYLQKENIIDESGMPKERFSAEFPKEGPSILRIQQVVRGDSAAYFCASSPPGTGSEKLFFGSGTQLSVL.

The chain has TRBV5-1 and TRBJ2-1; tentatively, D is TRBD2 (5 bases). V lost 4 bases to trimming and J lost 7 bases, with 18 bases between them. This CDR3 has 15 amino acids. The V gene's germline CDR1 is SGHRS and CDR2 YFSETQ. The chain's CDR3 is CASSQRNSRGNEQFF. The CDR3 DNA reads as TGCGCCAGCAGCCAGCGGAACTCGAGAGGAAATGAGCAGTTCTTC.

This chain links TRBV25-1 with TRBJ1-2; the D is unclear. The germline V and J ends were trimmed by 1 base and 6 bases, with 12 bases remaining between them. There are 14 residues in the CDR3. CDR1 MGHDK and CDR2 SYGVNS come from the germline V gene. The CDR3: CASSELTVSDGYTF. CDR3 nucleotide sequence: TGTGCCAGCAGTGAATTAACTGTCTCTGATGGCTACACCTTC.

The J gene is TRBJ1-1, the V gene TRBV14, with a tentative D call TRBD1 (5 bases). The germline V gene has CDR1 SGHDN and CDR2 FVKESK. Trimming took 1 base from V and 3 from J, leaving 15 bases between them. CDR3 length: 16 amino acids. This CDR3 reads CASSQGGRGQDTEAFF. CDR3 nucleotides: TGTGCCAGCAGCCAAGGTGGGAGGGGTCAAGACACTGAAGCTTTCTTT.

This rearrangement joins TRBV7-3 to TRBJ2-1; 8 bases line up with TRBD2. Trimming cost V 5 bases and J 8 bases; bases outside gene matches: 14. The CDR3 loop spans 16 amino acids. The V gene's germline CDR1 is SGHTA and CDR2 FQGTGA. This CDR3 is CASSPAHRLASDEQFF. CDR3 coding DNA: TGTGCCAGCAGCCCCGCGCATAGACTAGCGTCAGATGAGCAGTTCTTC. The entire variable domain, with the rest obtained from reference TRBV7-3 and TRBJ2-1, is as follows: GAGVSQTPSNKVTEKGKYVELRCDPISGHTALYWYRQSLGQGPEFLIYFQGTGAADDSGLPNDRFFAVRPEGSVSTLKIQRTERGDSAVYLCASSPAHRLASDEQFFGPGTRLTVL.

The V call is TRBV4-1, the J call TRBJ2-5, with D unresolved. The J call is in doubt because the DNA end fits TRBJ2-7 better. Germline CDR1 and CDR2: MGHRA and YSYEKL. The CDR3 sequence is 13 residues long. CDR3 protein: CASSQEHHYEQYF. The CDR3 DNA sequence: TGCGCCAGCAGCCAAGAACACCACTACGAGCAGTACTTC.

The chain couples TRBV19 to TRBJ1-5; 7 nucleotides align to TRBD1. Germline-derived CDR1 and CDR2 are LNHDA and SQIVND (reference sequence). The ends lost 4 bases at V and 1 base at J; junction bases unmatched: 16. The CDR3 is 19 residues long. The CDR3 sequence is CASSNFLGQSGKSNQPQHF. The CDR3 nucleotides read TGTGCCAGTAGTAATTTCTTGGGACAGTCGGGGAAGAGCAATCAGCCCCAGCATTTT.

J is TRBJ1-1 and V is TRBV28, with D uncertain. Trimming took off 7 bases at V and 0 bases at J, with 9 bases between the two ends. This CDR3 spans 13 amino acids. Per the germline V gene, CDR1 is MDHEN and CDR2 is SYDVKM. The CDR3 spells CASTSNLNTEAFF. CDR3 sequence (DNA): TGTGCCAGCACCTCTAATTTGAACACTGAAGCTTTCTTT.

The chain couples TRBV7-6 to TRBJ2-5; 9 positions match TRBD1. The CDR3 consists of 14 residues. Germline CDR1 SGHVS, CDR2 FNYEAQ. The J segment lost 3 bases and the V segment lost 5 bases, leaving 4 bases of the junction unmatched. The CDR3, as DNA: TGTGCCAGCAGCGACCGGGACAGGGAAGAGACCCAGTACTTC. This codes for CASSDRDREETQYF.

The V and J genes are TRBV7-9 and TRBJ1-2; TRBD1 matches 7 bases. J lost 4 bases, V lost 5 bases, and 10 bases had no gene match. The CDR3 consists of 15 residues. Germline loops: CDR1 SEHNR, CDR2 FQNEAQ (reference sequence). The CDR3 DNA is TGTGCCAGCAGCCCAGGGACAGTCCTTACCTATGGCTACACCTTC. Its protein product is CASSPGTVLTYGYTF.

The V call is TRBV2, the J call TRBJ2-1; no clear D gene. The V end was cut by 2 bases, the J end by 10 bases, with 15 bases between. The CDR3 consists of 14 residues. The germline gives CDR1 SNHLY, CDR2 FYNNEI. The CDR3 protein is CASSESPEPREQFF. CDR3 DNA: TGTGCCAGCAGTGAATCTCCGGAGCCTCGGGAGCAGTTCTTC.

The chain joins TRBV4-1 to TRBJ1-1; 8 bases line up with TRBD1. J lost 0 bases, V lost 1 base, and 1 base had no gene match. CDR1 is MGHRA and CDR2 is YSYEKL in the germline V gene. The CDR3 consists of 15 residues. The CDR3 DNA follows: TGCGCCAGCAGCCAAGTGGGACAGGTGAACACTGAAGCTTTCTTT. Translation gives CASSQVGQVNTEAFF.

The CDR3 DNA follows: TGCGCCAGCAGTGAGTACAGGACCCCGAACACTGAAGCTTTCTTT. Translation: CASSEYRTPNTEAFF. The chain is built from TRBV10-1 and TRBJ1-1; D may be TRBD1 (5 bases). Per the germline V gene, CDR1 is WNHNN and CDR2 is SYGVQD (reference sequence). V lost 1 base and J 1 base, leaving 10 bases between the germline ends. CDR3 length: 15 amino acids.

This chain connects TRBV6-4 to TRBJ2-2; a weak D match, TRBD2 (6 bases). The germline V gene encodes CDR1 MRHNA and CDR2 SNTAGT. The ends were cut back, 3 bases at V and 2 bases at J, with 10 bases in the middle. The CDR3 runs 15 residues. The CDR3 nucleotides are TGTGCCAGCAGTGATGGCGGGATCAACACCGGGGAGCTGTTTTTT. Translation: CASSDGGINTGELFF.

This chain joins TRBV6-5 and TRBJ2-7; D perhaps matches TRBD2 (5 bases). V lost 0 bases and J lost 7, with 16 bases in between. The germline CDR1 and CDR2 sequences are MNHEY and SVGAGI. CDR3 length: 15 amino acids. The CDR3 region is CASSYSEVGEREQYF. For the CDR3, the DNA is TGTGCCAGCAGTTACTCGGAGGTTGGGGAAAGGGAGCAGTACTTC.

This clone has a single count. The V call is TRBV19, the J call TRBJ1-1; 7 nucleotides match TRBD1. Germline loops: CDR1 LNHDA, CDR2 SQIVND (reference sequence). V was pared by 5 bases and J by 0 bases, with 9 bases of the junction left unmatched. The CDR3 has 16 residues. This CDR3 is CASSGWTGVMNTEAFF. The CDR3 DNA reads TGTGCCAGTAGTGGATGGACAGGTGTGATGAACACTGAAGCTTTCTTT. Variable domain in full (rest from reference TRBV19 and TRBJ1-1): DGGITQSPKYLFRKEGQNVTLSCEQNLNHDAMYWYRQDPGQGLRLIYYSQIVNDFQKGDIAEGYSVSREKKESFPLTVTSAQKNPTAFYLCASSGWTGVMNTEAFFGQGTRLTVV.

The V call is TRBV5-1, the J call TRBJ2-3; D is perhaps TRBD1 (5 bases). Trimming cost V 0 bases and J 0 bases, with 5 bases left between them. The CDR3 runs 14 residues. CDR1 is SGHRS and CDR2 is YFSETQ in the germline V gene. CDR3 bases: TGCGCCAGCAGCTTGGAGGGGAGCACAGATACGCAGTATTTT. Its protein is CASSLEGSTDTQYF.

This chain joins TRBV25-1 and TRBJ1-4, with a possible D match to TRBD1 (6 bases). Germline-derived CDR1 and CDR2 are MGHDK and SYGVNS. The V gene lost 7 bases and the J gene lost 5 bases, with 14 bases spanning the gap. The CDR3 consists of 14 residues. DNA for the CDR3: TGTGCCAGCACACAGGGCTCCTCAAATGAAAAACTGTTTTTT. Translated, it gives CASTQGSSNEKLFF.